These 26 T cell receptor beta chains originate from one sample sequenced in a study of blood T cells in healthy people across ages. A second PCR, run for about 6 to 12 cycles, used a sample-barcoded 5' primer plus a J-beta primer mix. MiXCR, applied by TCRdb to the 5' RACE reads, yields one record per CDR3 protein. The sample has a few hundred thousand distinct CDR3 sequences, 25% to 30% seen once. Material: blood. These receptors were taken from a woman aged 70-85 years in good health.

This clonotype occurred a few times. It is likely a read error, because the conserved phenylalanine at the end of the CDR3 is missing. The chain links TRBV7-2 to TRBJ2-7, with 8 bases lining up with TRBD1. From germline, CDR1 is SGHTA and CDR2 FQGNSA. CDR3 length equals 15 residues. V was clipped by 5 bases and J by 4 bases; unmatched bases: 10. The CDR3 region is CASSPGQVRGYEQYL. CDR3 nucleotides: TGTGCCAGCAGCCCGGGACAGGTTAGAGGGTACGAGCAGTACCTC.

The chain carries TRBV5-6 and TRBJ2-7; TRBD1 or TRBD2 may be the D gene (5 bases each). Per germline, CDR1 SGHDT and CDR2 YYEEEE. The V and J ends lost 4 bases and 2 bases respectively, with 16 bases between them. The CDR3 is made up of 15 amino acids. CDR3 sequence reads: CASSLTGTVTYEQYF. The CDR3 coding sequence is TGTGCCAGCAGCCTAACGGGGACGGTTACCTACGAGCAGTACTTC.

In its sample, this clonotype was seen a few times. The germline gene is not matched at one end of the junction; a read error may be the cause. The V and J genes are TRBV20-1 and TRBJ2-3; D possibly uses TRBD1 or TRBD2 (5 bases each). CDR3 length: 15 amino acids. Germline V gives CDR1 DFQATT, CDR2 SNEGSKA (reference sequence). The CDR3 coding sequence is TGCAGTGCAAGAGTTCCCAGGGAGAGCACAGATACGCAGTATTTT. Its protein product is CSARVPRESTDTQYF.

The gene calls are TRBV20-1 and TRBJ1-5; D perhaps matches TRBD1 (5 bases). Germline CDR1 and CDR2: DFQATT and SNEGSKA (reference sequence). This CDR3 is built from 14 residues. Trimming took off 2 bases at V and 7 bases at J, with 15 bases between the two ends. The CDR3 region is CSARSPGQEQPQHF. CDR3 nucleotide sequence: TGCAGTGCTAGAAGTCCGGGGCAGGAACAGCCCCAGCATTTT.

This sequence joins TRBV20-1 and TRBJ1-3; no clear D gene. Trimming left V 7 bases short and J 0 bases short, with 10 bases between. The CDR3 consists of 13 residues. Germline-derived CDR1 and CDR2 are DFQATT and SNEGSKA (reference sequence). CDR3 sequence (DNA): TGCAGTGGGAGACTGAGCTCTGGAAACACCATATATTTT. Its protein is CSGRLSSGNTIYF.

This chain uses TRBV5-1 with TRBJ1-4; the D is unclear. This CDR3 has 15 amino acids. With 3 bases removed from V and 0 bases from J, the gap between germline ends came to 9 bases. Germline CDR1 reads SGHRS; CDR2 reads YFSETQ. CDR3 bases: TGCGCCAGCAGCTCTTCCCGGACAACTAATGAAAAACTGTTTTTT. Encoded protein: CASSSSRTTNEKLFF.

The chain recombines TRBV20-1 with TRBJ1-1, with D possibly being TRBD1 (6 bases). Germline CDR1 reads DFQATT; CDR2 reads SNEGSKA (reference sequence). The CDR3 loop spans 14 amino acids. Trimming stripped 0 bases from V and 9 bases from J, with 17 bases between. CDR3 loop: CSARDRKGTLQAFF. The CDR3 DNA is TGCAGTGCTAGAGATCGGAAAGGGACATTACAAGCTTTCTTT.

The chain couples TRBV6-2 or TRBV6-3 to TRBJ1-2; D perhaps matches TRBD1 (5 bases). Germline CDR1 is MNHEY and CDR2 is SVGEGT. V shed 6 bases and J shed 4 bases, with 15 bases lying between them. This CDR3 is 14 amino acids long. CDR3 residues: CASRPSGAVYGYTF. The CDR3 nucleotides are TGTGCCAGCAGACCCTCCGGGGCGGTCTATGGCTACACCTTC.

A few counts support this clonotype. This chain joins TRBV6-6 and TRBJ1-1; TRBD1 agrees at 7 bases. After removal of 6 bases from V and 3 bases from J, the junction contained 13 bases not matched to a gene. This CDR3 is built from 16 residues. Germline V CDR1 and CDR2: MNHNY, SVGAGI (reference sequence). This chain's CDR3 is CASRRQQGKGDTEAFF. CDR3 nucleotide sequence: TGTGCCAGCAGACGACAACAGGGGAAAGGCGACACTGAAGCTTTCTTT.

V is TRBV7-2 and J is TRBJ2-7, with D unresolved. The J call could be wrong; TRBJ2-5 is a better fit for the DNA end. Germline CDR1 reads SGHTA; CDR2 reads FQGNSA. The CDR3 consists of 13 residues. The CDR3 DNA reads as TGTGCCAGCAGCTTAGGTTCCAGTCAGACCCAGTACTTC. Amino acid sequence: CASSLGSSQTQYF.

A few counts support this clonotype. The rearrangement joins TRBV9 to TRBJ2-5, with TRBD1 matching over 12 bases. The CDR3 contains 16 residues. With 0 bases clipped from V and 5 bases from J, the junction kept 5 bases outside the gene matches. The V gene's germline CDR1 is SGDLS and CDR2 YYNGEE. The CDR3 sequence is CASSVAPGTGGETQYF. CDR3 DNA sequence: TGTGCCAGCAGCGTAGCCCCCGGGACAGGGGGCGAGACCCAGTACTTC.

In this sample, this clonotype turned up a few times. The chain recombines TRBV20-1 with TRBJ2-4; D could derive from TRBD1 or TRBD2 (5 bases each). Germline-derived CDR1 and CDR2 are DFQATT and SNEGSKA (reference sequence). With 0 bases removed from V and 9 bases from J, the gap between germline ends came to 18 bases. This CDR3 contains 15 residues. CDR3 residues: CSAREGSGTGSIQYF. Here the CDR3 DNA reads TGCAGTGCTAGAGAAGGGTCCGGGACCGGGTCCATTCAGTACTTC.

For the CDR3, the DNA is TGTGCTAGTGCCTACTACCAGGGGGCGGAGGGCTACACCTTC. Translated: CASAYYQGAEGYTF. The J gene is TRBJ1-2, the V gene TRBV12-5; the match to TRBD1 covers 8 bases. This CDR3 is built from 14 residues. The V gene's germline CDR1 is LGHNT and CDR2 FRNRAP. V lost 7 bases and J lost 8; bases outside the gene matches: 12. Full variable domain (remainder filled in from reference TRBV12-5 and TRBJ1-2): DARVTQTPRHKVTEMGQEVTMRCQPILGHNTVFWYRQTMMQGLELLAYFRNRAPLDDSGMPKDRFSAEMPDATLATLKIQPSEPRDSAVYFCASAYYQGAEGYTFGSGTRLTVV.

Regarding this clonotype: This could be a read error, since a much larger clone is one nucleotide away. The chain has TRBV20-1 and TRBJ2-5; 9 nucleotides align to TRBD1. V trimming: 7 bases; J trimming: 0 bases; junction bases outside the gene matches: 9. There are 15 residues in the CDR3. The germline V gene has CDR1 DFQATT and CDR2 SNEGSKA (reference sequence). The CDR3 nucleotides read TGCAGTGTGGCAGACAGGGGGGCAAACCAAGAGACCCAGTACTTC. Protein product: CSVADRGANQETQYF.

The gene calls are TRBV18 and TRBJ2-5; 8 bases fit TRBD2. The closer fit of TRBJ2-7 to the DNA end suggests the J call may be wrong. The CDR3 consists of 14 residues. Per germline, CDR1 KGHSH and CDR2 LQKENI. This chain's CDR3 is CASTHGGATGEQYF. CDR3 coding DNA: TGTGCCAGCACCCACGGGGGGGCAACGGGCGAGCAGTACTTC.

The genes are TRBV5-1 and TRBJ2-5; D may be TRBD2 (5 bases). Germline values: CDR1 SGHRS, CDR2 YFSETQ. The V end was cut by 3 bases, the J end by 4 bases, with 16 bases between. The CDR3 loop spans 15 amino acids. The CDR3 region is CASSWSGVPGETQYF. The CDR3 bases are TGCGCCAGCAGCTGGAGCGGCGTTCCGGGAGAGACCCAGTACTTC.

V is TRBV6-2 or TRBV6-3 and J is TRBJ2-2; D call uncertain. Trimming removed 3 bases from V and 4 bases from J, with 3 bases in between. CDR1 is MNHEY and CDR2 is SVGEGT in the germline V gene. The CDR3 is 12 amino acids. CDR3 DNA: TGTGCCAGCAGTTATCCCACCGGGGAGCTGTTTTTT. Residues: CASSYPTGELFF.

This clonotype came up many times. V and J are TRBV11-2 and TRBJ2-2, with 9 nucleotides matching TRBD1. Germline CDR1 SGHAT, CDR2 FQNNGV. This CDR3 contains 19 residues. Trimming at V came to 5 bases and at J to 4 bases, leaving 17 bases not matched to a gene. The CDR3 protein is CASSLGPGQGFIGTGELFF. In DNA, the CDR3 is TGTGCCAGCAGCCTAGGTCCGGGACAGGGATTTATTGGCACCGGGGAGCTGTTTTTT.

J is TRBJ1-5 and V is TRBV29-1; no clear D gene. Germline CDR1 reads SQVTM; CDR2 reads ANQGSEA. Between the trimmed V and J ends, which lost 4 bases and 5 bases, there was a span of 15 bases. This CDR3 region has 14 residues. The CDR3 loop reads CSVASAAGDQPQHF. The CDR3 region has the DNA TGCAGCGTTGCGTCGGCGGCAGGAGATCAGCCCCAGCATTTT.

A few counts support this clonotype. The rearrangement links TRBV4-3 to TRBJ2-3, with D unclear. Germline V gene lookup returns CDR1 LGHNA and CDR2 YSLEER. Trimming removed 0 bases from V and 9 bases from J, with 16 bases in between. The CDR3 is made up of 15 amino acids. The CDR3 spells CASSQETQAVGTQYF. The CDR3 region has the DNA TGCGCCAGCAGCCAAGAAACGCAGGCCGTAGGCACGCAGTATTTT.

The gene calls are TRBV5-1 and TRBJ1-2; 8 nucleotides line up with TRBD1. The junction had 8 bases not matched to a gene; V was cut back by 5 bases and J by 8 bases. Germline-derived CDR1 and CDR2 are SGHRS and YFSETQ. The CDR3 is 13 amino acids. The CDR3 loop is CASSNDRGEGYTF. DNA of the CDR3: TGCGCCAGCAGTAACGACAGGGGCGAAGGCTACACCTTC.

The chain uses TRBV19 and TRBJ2-7, with 7 nucleotides matching TRBD1. CDR1 and CDR2 (germline): LNHDA, SQIVND (reference sequence). The CDR3 is 12 amino acids. The CDR3 is CPGRGQLYEQYF. The CDR3 DNA sequence: TGTCCGGGACGGGGACAGCTCTACGAGCAGTACTTC.

This clonotype was counted between two and nine times. This chain links TRBV29-1 with TRBJ2-5; possible D gene TRBD1, 6 bases. TRBJ2-7 explains the end of the DNA better; the J call may be wrong. CDR3 length: 13 residues. In germline, CDR1 is SQVTM, CDR2 ANQGSEA. The CDR3 nucleotides are TGCAGCGTTGATCGGCAGGGGAGTAACGAGCAGTACTTC. This sequence encodes CSVDRQGSNEQYF.

V gene TRBV20-1 combines with J gene TRBJ2-7; weak D call: TRBD2 (5 bases). Germline CDR1 is DFQATT and CDR2 is SNEGSKA (reference sequence). V lost 6 bases, J lost 4 bases, and 13 bases lay in between. This CDR3 region has 12 residues. CDR3: CSASSYGYEQYF. CDR3 DNA sequence: TGCAGTGCGTCTAGCTATGGGTACGAGCAGTACTTC.

This clonotype has more than one count but fewer than ten. The chain links TRBV7-8 to TRBJ2-3; D gene unclear. This CDR3 region has 14 residues. CDR1 is SGHVS and CDR2 is FQNEAQ in the germline V gene. V shed 2 bases and J shed 0 bases, with 6 bases lying between them. The CDR3 DNA is TGTGCCAGCAGCTTACTGAGTAGCACAGATACGCAGTATTTT. Protein sequence: CASSLLSSTDTQYF.

The chain employs TRBV5-1 and TRBJ1-3; D unresolved. Trimming removed 0 bases from V and 0 bases from J, with 13 bases in between. The CDR3 contains 17 residues. From germline, CDR1 is SGHRS and CDR2 YFSETQ. The CDR3 nucleotides are TGCGCCAGCAGCTTGGATGGGAATAAACGCTCTGGAAACACCATATATTTT. It encodes CASSLDGNKRSGNTIYF.